These 20 T cell receptor beta chains came from one sample sequenced in a study of T cells after yellow fever vaccination. TCRdb re-derived calls from the 5' RACE reads in MiXCR, one entry per CDR3 protein. The table includes around 160,000 distinct CDR3 sequences, 6% to 7.5% detected once. Sequencing was performed on CD4+ T cells sorted from PBMCs, taken 4 to 6 days after the first yellow fever vaccination. The receptors here all came from a man aged 18-30 years who received the YFV17D yellow fever vaccine.

This clonotype came up a few times. The gene calls are TRBV11-2 and TRBJ2-3; a weak D match, TRBD2 (7 bases). The CDR3 loop spans 14 amino acids. Germline V lookup: CDR1 SGHAT, CDR2 FQNNGV. With 9 bases removed from V and 2 bases from J, the gap between germline ends came to 15 bases. The CDR3 sequence is CASRGRGNTDTQYF. The CDR3 DNA reads TGTGCCAGTCGGGGGCGGGGGAACACAGATACGCAGTATTTT.

This clonotype occurred many times. The chain recombines TRBV5-1 with TRBJ2-7; no reliable D call. This CDR3 comprises 15 residues. V gave up 0 bases and J gave up 7 bases, with 17 bases separating them. Germline loops: CDR1 SGHRS, CDR2 YFSETQ. CDR3 amino acids: CASSLDTGPTKEQYF. The CDR3 coding sequence is TGCGCCAGCAGCTTGGATACCGGGCCAACGAAGGAGCAGTACTTC. The variable domain in full, with the rest retrieved from reference TRBV5-1 and TRBJ2-7, is KAGVTQTPRYLIKTRGQQVTLSCSPISGHRSVSWYQQTPGQGLQFLFEYFSETQRNKGNFPGRFSGRQFSNSRSEMNVSTLELGDSALYLCASSLDTGPTKEQYFGPGTRLTVT.

This clonotype was counted only a few times. The chain uses TRBV6-2 or TRBV6-3 and TRBJ2-5, with 13 positions matching TRBD2. The V and J ends lost 6 bases and 3 bases, in that order; junction bases with no gene match: 4. Germline V CDR1 and CDR2: MNHEY, SVGEGT. This CDR3 has 15 amino acids. CDR3 protein: CASRETSGGKETQYF. The CDR3 DNA follows: TGTGCCAGCAGGGAGACTAGCGGGGGGAAAGAGACCCAGTACTTC.

In its sample, this clonotype was seen many times. This chain uses TRBV12-3 or TRBV12-4 with TRBJ2-3; 9 bases line up with TRBD2. The V and J ends lost 5 bases and 2 bases, in that order; junction bases with no gene match: 8. The CDR3 runs to 16 residues. The CDR3 loop reads CASSTGTSRPTDTQYF. CDR3 in DNA: TGTGCCAGCAGTACTGGGACTAGCCGGCCCACAGATACGCAGTATTTT.

Only a few counts were recorded for this clonotype. This chain connects TRBV18 to TRBJ1-5, with D unresolved. Germline loops: CDR1 KGHSH, CDR2 LQKENI. Trimming removed 6 bases at V and 5 bases at J, with 11 bases between. CDR3 length: 13 amino acids. The CDR3 spells CASSPDMDQPQHF. The CDR3 DNA is TGTGCCAGCTCGCCCGACATGGATCAGCCCCAGCATTTT. The whole variable domain, remainder taken from reference TRBV18 and TRBJ1-5, is NAGVMQNPRHLVRRRGQEARLRCSPMKGHSHVYWYRQLPEEGLKFMVYLQKENIIDESGMPKERFSAEFPKEGPSILRIQQVVRGDSAAYFCASSPDMDQPQHFGDGTRLSIL.

This clonotype was counted ten times or more. This chain connects TRBV12-3 or TRBV12-4 to TRBJ2-3; TRBD1 matches at 8 bases. This CDR3 comprises 16 residues. The V gene end was trimmed by 6 bases and the J gene end by 3 bases; junction bases not matched to a gene: 11. In nucleotides, the CDR3 is TGTGCCAGCAGCCCCAGGACAGGGAAAGCGACAGATACGCAGTATTTT. Amino acid sequence: CASSPRTGKATDTQYF.

The chain links TRBV11-1 to TRBJ1-6; TRBD1 aligns across 7 bases. V shed 5 bases, J shed 3 bases, and the junction held 19 bases outside the gene matches. This CDR3 has 20 amino acids. CDR1 and CDR2 from the germline V gene are SGHAT and FQDESV (reference sequence). CDR3 DNA: TGTGCCAGCAGCCTCTCCCGACAGGGAAAGGGGCTTATCTATAATTCACCCCTCCACTTT. It translates to CASSLSRQGKGLIYNSPLHF.

This clonotype was observed many times. V usage is TRBV27 and J usage is TRBJ1-1; D gene unclear. Germline loops: CDR1 MNHEY, CDR2 SMNVEV (reference sequence). The V end was cut by 6 bases, the J end by 1 base, with 3 bases between. The CDR3 sequence is 11 residues long. CDR3 in DNA: TGTGCCAGCAGGAGGAACACTGAAGCTTTCTTT. Encoded protein: CASRRNTEAFF.

This clonotype was seen many times. This chain uses TRBV20-1 with TRBJ2-5, with 10 bases matching TRBD2. J lost 0 bases, V lost 3 bases, and 16 bases had no gene match. The CDR3 consists of 19 residues. Germline values: CDR1 DFQATT, CDR2 SNEGSKA (reference sequence). CDR3 in amino acids: CSASGQRGGKWENQETQYF. DNA of the CDR3: TGCAGTGCTAGCGGCCAGCGGGGGGGCAAATGGGAAAACCAAGAGACCCAGTACTTC.

The chain uses TRBV7-9 and TRBJ2-1, with 7 nucleotides matching TRBD1. Germline V CDR1 and CDR2: SEHNR, FQNEAQ (reference sequence). The CDR3 spans 16 residues. V lost 1 base, J lost 7 bases, and 10 bases stayed unmatched. The CDR3 DNA follows: TGTGCCAGCAGCTTAGGAGGGGGCGGACCCCAGAATGAGCAGTTCTTC. This gives the protein CASSLGGGGPQNEQFF.

This clonotype has at least ten counts. The chain combines TRBV5-4 with TRBJ1-1; tentatively, D is TRBD1 (5 bases). Germline CDR1 SGHNT, CDR2 YYREEE (reference sequence). There are 14 residues in the CDR3. V was trimmed by 3 bases and J by 1 base, leaving 10 bases between them. CDR3 region: CASSYKGRNTEAFF. DNA for the CDR3: TGTGCCAGCAGCTACAAGGGGCGGAACACTGAAGCTTTCTTT.

This clonotype was picked up a small number of times. V gene TRBV10-3 combines with J gene TRBJ1-5; TRBD1 might be the D (5 bases). CDR3 length: 14 amino acids. Between the trimmed V and J ends, which lost 2 bases and 6 bases, there was a span of 11 bases. Germline V gives CDR1 ENHRY, CDR2 SYGVKD. CDR3 DNA: TGTGCCATCAGTGAGATGGGGGAGGGTCAGCCCCAGCATTTT. Translating gives CAISEMGEGQPQHF.

Notes on this clonotype: This sequence may be a read error, since a much larger clone differs from it by one base. V usage is TRBV20-1 and J usage is TRBJ2-1, with 11 bases aligning to TRBD2. The CDR3 runs to 15 residues. CDR1 is DFQATT, CDR2 SNEGSKA, per germline (reference sequence). V trimming: 5 bases; J trimming: 3 bases; junction bases outside the gene matches: 6. The CDR3 nucleotides read TGCAGTGCTCCACTAGCGGGGGAACACTACAATGAGCAGTTCTTC. Translating gives CSAPLAGEHYNEQFF.

The table lists this clonotype with many counts. The rearrangement joins TRBV18 to TRBJ1-2; 7 positions agree with TRBD1. The CDR3 covers 17 residues. CDR1 is KGHSH and CDR2 is LQKENI in the germline V gene. Trimming removed 6 bases from V and 8 bases from J; junction bases left unmatched: 21. CDR3 residues: CASSAASGTDPRGGYTF. The CDR3 DNA sequence: TGTGCCAGCTCCGCTGCGTCCGGGACAGACCCCCGAGGGGGCTACACCTTC. The full variable domain, its missing parts supplied by reference TRBV18 and TRBJ1-2, is NAGVMQNPRHLVRRRGQEARLRCSPMKGHSHVYWYRQLPEEGLKFMVYLQKENIIDESGMPKERFSAEFPKEGPSILRIQQVVRGDSAAYFCASSAASGTDPRGGYTFGSGTRLTVV.

The chain has TRBV9 and TRBJ2-1; no clear D gene. This CDR3 has 13 amino acids. The germline gives CDR1 SGDLS, CDR2 YYNGEE. The V and J ends lost 4 bases and 9 bases respectively, with 14 bases between them. The DNA of the CDR3 is TGTGCCAGCAGCCCCTCCGGCCCAGGTGAGCAGTTCTTC. Its translation is CASSPSGPGEQFF.

This clonotype has more than one count but fewer than ten. This sequence joins TRBV20-1 and TRBJ2-1; D gene uncertain. The CDR3 extends over 12 amino acids. Trimming shortened V by 6 bases and J by 3 bases, and 9 bases separated the two germline ends. The germline V gene encodes CDR1 DFQATT and CDR2 SNEGSKA (reference sequence). The CDR3 DNA is TGCAGTGCCCGACGGATCTACAATGAGCAGTTCTTC. Amino acid sequence: CSARRIYNEQFF.

This clonotype was seen repeatedly, ten times or more. The chain uses TRBV7-2 and TRBJ1-2; D is unresolved. The CDR3 is 16 residues long. The V gene lost 1 base and the J gene lost 5 bases, with 17 bases spanning the gap. Germline V gene lookup returns CDR1 SGHTA and CDR2 FQGNSA. The CDR3 DNA reads as TGTGCCAGCAGCTTAGATCAGCAGGCCGTTTTTTATGGCTACACCTTC. Translating it yields CASSLDQQAVFYGYTF. Using reference TRBV7-2 and TRBJ1-2 for the parts outside the CDR3, the full variable domain is GAGVSQSPSNKVTEKGKDVELRCDPISGHTALYWYRQSLGQGLEFLIYFQGNSAPDKSGLPSDRFSAERTGGSVSTLTIQRTQQEDSAVYLCASSLDQQAVFYGYTFGSGTRLTVV.

This clonotype showed up just once. At one end the junction does not follow the germline gene, possibly because of a read error. The chain couples TRBV19 to TRBJ2-7, with 7 positions matching TRBD2. The germline gives CDR1 LNHDA, CDR2 SQIVND (reference sequence). The CDR3 is made up of 13 amino acids. This CDR3 reads CASSIGLVGEHYF. The CDR3 DNA reads as TGTGCCAGTAGTATCGGACTAGTTGGCGAGCACTACTTC.

This clonotype was found many times. V and J are TRBV10-3 and TRBJ1-2; 9 bases map to TRBD1. The germline V gene encodes CDR1 ENHRY and CDR2 SYGVKD. The CDR3 totals 14 residues. J gave up 3 bases and V 6 bases, and 5 bases lay outside the gene matches. The CDR3 region is CAIRGQGEDYGYTF. CDR3 DNA sequence: TGTGCCATCAGGGGACAGGGAGAGGACTATGGCTACACCTTC.

In its sample, this clonotype was seen many times. The chain combines TRBV3-1 with TRBJ1-1; possibly TRBD1 for D (5 bases). The CDR3 is 14 residues long. Germline loops: CDR1 LGHDT, CDR2 YNNKEL (reference sequence). V was clipped by 5 bases and J by 4 bases, with 14 bases between them. The CDR3 loop is CASSRGGVGTEAFF. The CDR3 nucleotides read TGTGCCAGCAGCAGGGGAGGCGTGGGCACTGAAGCTTTCTTT.